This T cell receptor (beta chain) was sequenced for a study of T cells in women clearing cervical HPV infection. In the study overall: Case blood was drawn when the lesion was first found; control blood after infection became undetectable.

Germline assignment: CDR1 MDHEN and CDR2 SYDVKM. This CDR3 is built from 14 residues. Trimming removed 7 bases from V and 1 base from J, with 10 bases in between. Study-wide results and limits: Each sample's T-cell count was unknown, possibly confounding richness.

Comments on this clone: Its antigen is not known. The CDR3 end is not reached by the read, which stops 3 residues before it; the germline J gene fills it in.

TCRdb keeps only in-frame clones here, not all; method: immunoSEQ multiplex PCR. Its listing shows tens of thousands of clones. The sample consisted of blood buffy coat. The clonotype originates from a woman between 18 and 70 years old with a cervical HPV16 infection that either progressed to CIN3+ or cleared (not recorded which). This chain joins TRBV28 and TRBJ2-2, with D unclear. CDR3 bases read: TGTGCCAGCAAAAGCCCACTGAACACCGGGGAG. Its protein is CASKSPLNTGE. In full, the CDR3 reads CASKSPLNTGELFF.